This is a list of T cell receptor beta chains from one sample in a study of shared clonotypes between healthy human individuals. The data were produced by immunoSEQ multiplex PCR, yet TCRdb's version contains in-frame clones alone and is incomplete. This sample has 1.4 million or so clones; 98% to 99% occur once, and the top ten carry 0.36%. The source material was naive CD4+ T cells sorted from blood. These receptors originate from a man younger than 45 in good health. Both conserved end residues are part of each CDR3. Each record gives: J gene, V gene, clone size, D gene, CDR3 DNA, CDR3 protein. A D gene is named only where the DNA matches it firmly. Clone size is shown for a subset of rows, as once, few, many or a class of expanded clone.

TRBJ2-3,TRBV5-1,-,-,TGCGCCAGCAGCTTGGCCTTTGCGGGAATGGCAGATACGCAGTATTTT,CASSLAFAGMADTQYF
TRBJ1-1,TRBV18,-,-,TGTGCCAGCTCGTCGCTGTCGAACACTGAAGCTTTCTTT,CASSSLSNTEAFF
TRBJ2-5,TRBV19,-,-,TGTGCCAGTAGTCGCTGGACAGATATCCAAGAGACCCAGTACTTC,CASSRWTDIQETQYF
TRBJ2-3,TRBV7-9,-,-,TGTGCCAGCAGTCGCAGGGAACTCACAGATACGCAGTATTTT,CASSRRELTDTQYF
TRBJ2-2,TRBV18,-,-,TGTGCCAGCTCACCACGGGGCGGGGCGAACACCGGGGAGCTGTTTTTT,CASSPRGGANTGELFF
TRBJ2-7,TRBV19,-,-,TGTGCCAGTAGTATAGGACGATCCTACGAGCAGTACTTC,CASSIGRSYEQYF
TRBJ2-2,TRBV12-5,-,TRBD1,TGTGCTAGTGGTTTGTCGCGACAGGGAAACAACACCGGGGAGCTGTTTTTT,CASGLSRQGNNTGELFF
TRBJ2-1,TRBV14,once,-,TGTGCCAGCAGCCAAGTGGTTGGAGGTTATGAGCAGTTCTTC,CASSQVVGGYEQFF
TRBJ2-1,TRBV4-1,-,TRBD2,TGCGCCAGCAGCCAAGGACTAGCAGGTCTGAATGAGCAGTTCTTC,CASSQGLAGLNEQFF
TRBJ2-1,TRBV4-3,-,-,TGCGCCAGCAGCCAAGTACCCCGAAATCGCGACAATGAGCAGTTCTTC,CASSQVPRNRDNEQFF
TRBJ1-4,TRBV6-5,-,-,TGTGCCAGCAGTTACCGAGCCGGAAGGGTAGGAAAACTGTTTTTT,CASSYRAGRVGKLFF
TRBJ1-1,TRBV2,-,-,TGTGCCAGCAAGGGGTCCTTCATGAACACTGAAGCTTTCTTT,CASKGSFMNTEAFF
TRBJ2-5,TRBV19,-,TRBD2,TGTGCCAGTAGCAAGGCGAGACTAGCGGGATTTCACCAAGAGACCCAGTACTTC,CASSKARLAGFHQETQYF
TRBJ2-7,TRBV4-2,-,TRBD1,TGTGCCAGCAGCCAGGGGGGACAGGGCTCCTACGAGCAGTACTTC,CASSQGGQGSYEQYF
TRBJ2-6,TRBV29-1,-,-,TGCAGCGTTAGTGGGCGGTTGAATCCCAACGTCCTGACTTTC,CSVSGRLNPNVLTF
TRBJ1-5,TRBV27,-,TRBD1,TGTGCCAGCAGTCCGTGGACAGGGGGAAACAATCAGCCCCAGCATTTT,CASSPWTGGNNQPQHF